The present TCR beta chain was sequenced within a study of cytomegalovirus exposure and HLA in healthy donors. On this clone: Its antigen remains unknown.

The germline V gene has CDR1 SGHVS and CDR2 FQNEAQ. J was trimmed by 2 bases and V by 3 bases; bases with no gene match: 3. The CDR3 consists of 15 residues. The study's findings and limits: In a later analysis, most CMV-associated TCR beta chains appeared HLA-restricted. It was confirmed in vitro that a few of the CMV-associated chains were specific for CMV antigens. A missense variant in DCLRE1C was later tied to TCR beta V- and J-gene trimming.

The PCR had 60 Vbeta and 13 Jbeta primers. Only in-frame clones appear in the TCRdb table, and some are missing; sequencing was by immunoSEQ multiplex PCR. The data contain roughly 140,000 clones, approximately 80% of them seen just once; the ten biggest clones take up around 6.2%. The sequenced material came from PBMCs. The clonotype originates from a young man in good health and CMV-seropositive. The chain recombines TRBV7-8 with TRBJ2-7; 11 bases are shared with TRBD2. CDR3 protein: CASSLGLAVTYEQYF. The CDR3 DNA sequence: TGTGCCAGCAGCTTGGGACTAGCGGTTACCTACGAGCAGTACTTC.